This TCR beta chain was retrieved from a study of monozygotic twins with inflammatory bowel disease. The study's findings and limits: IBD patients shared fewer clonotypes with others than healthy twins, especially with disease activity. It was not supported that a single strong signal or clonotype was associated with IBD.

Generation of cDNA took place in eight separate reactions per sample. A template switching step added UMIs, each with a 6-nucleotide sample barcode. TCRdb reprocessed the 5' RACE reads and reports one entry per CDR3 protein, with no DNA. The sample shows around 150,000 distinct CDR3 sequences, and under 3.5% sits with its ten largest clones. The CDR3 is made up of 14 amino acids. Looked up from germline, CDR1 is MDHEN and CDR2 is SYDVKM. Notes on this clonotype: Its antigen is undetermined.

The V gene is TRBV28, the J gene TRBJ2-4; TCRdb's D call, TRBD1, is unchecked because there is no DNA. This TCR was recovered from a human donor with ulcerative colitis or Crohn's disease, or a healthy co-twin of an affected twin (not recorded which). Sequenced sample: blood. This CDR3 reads CASSLRGAKNIQYF.